This record concerns one TCR beta chain sequence. Its antigen is currently unknown. These data originate in a study of a mutant IDH1 vaccine in newly diagnosed glioma. Turning to the study itself: Standard pretreatment was either radiotherapy, temozolomide, or, for most, radiochemotherapy with temozolomide.

Study results and limitations: Among top peripheral T cell clonotypes, changes seemed unrelated to pseudoprogression.

Documented time point: baseline, week 1 (first vaccination visit). Treatment given: pre-vaccination baseline after standard-of-care therapy. Only in-frame clones appear in the TCRdb table, and some are missing; sequencing was by immunoSEQ multiplex PCR. The sample lists roughly 32,000 clones, around 80% seen once, with roughly 8.6% in the top ten. V shed 2 bases, J shed 6 bases, and the junction held 14 bases outside the gene matches. This CDR3 is built from 17 residues. Germline CDR1 and CDR2: SGHVS and FQNEAQ. This sequence originates from a man aged 50-59 years with glioma. Some clones in this sample may be carry-over from other donors' samples. The V call is TRBV7-8, the J call TRBJ2-7, with 9 bases matching TRBD2. Material: peripheral blood mononuclear cells (PBMCs), obtained from a glioma patient treated with radiotherapy, temozolomide or both. The CDR3 region is CASSLTSGGRAAFEQYF. The CDR3 DNA is TGTGCCAGCAGCTTAACTAGCGGCGGGAGGGCCGCTTTCGAGCAGTACTTC.